This T cell receptor (beta chain) originates from a study of blood T cell repertoires in COVID-19 (dated by TCRdb to the early 2020s). About the study as a whole: Collaborator samples came from the United States, Italy and Spain and covered acute and convalescent phases of COVID-19. The prospective study material was composed of cDNA or gDNA derived from T cells, B-cell-depleted T cells, or PBMCs. The dataset comprised deeply sampled blood TCRbeta repertoires from subjects exposed to, actively infected with, or recovered from COVID-19. The repertoires were made available in a free public database intended to serve as a resource for research on the immune response to SARS-CoV-2. The samples were drawn from the first 160 participants of the ongoing ImmuneRACE study and from 950 to 1,500 subjects provided by 6 global collaborators. A de-identified subject ID, COVID-19 status, age in years and sex were almost always included in the sample metadata. Where available, HLA class I and class II types were taken from metadata supplied by the sample provider and were not determined by assay-based typing. What the study reported, not specific to this receptor: How much clinical and demographic metadata was included differed by source and by participant, and the metadata was provided uncurated.

CDR1 MNHEY and CDR2 SVGAGI are derived from the germline V gene. The cysteine opens and the phenylalanine closes a CDR3 of 15 amino acids. CDR3 DNA is the only sequence kept; it has 45 bases, read in frame from the first base. Trimming removed 6 bases from V and 9 bases from J, leaving 21 bases between the germline ends. Details on this clone: Its binding antigen is unknown. No base quality values were provided; no much bigger clone lies one nucleotide off.

TCRbeta CDR3 regions were amplified from genomic DNA by means of the immunoSEQ Assay, a bias-controlled multiplex PCR. Processing in the source paper ran as follows. Within the assay, amplification of reference gene primers was used to estimate how many nucleated cells each sample contained. To quantify the absolute abundance of each unique TCRbeta CDR3 rearrangement, sequence reads were collapsed and filtered. Productive Simpson clonality was computed per sample as the square root of Simpson's diversity index over productive rearrangements. Entries here come from immuneACCESS through TCRdb and include only in-frame sequences with V and J called. Some clones fail to appear in such tables; in the studies checked, an unresolved V gene covers under half of the shortfall, and the cause of the remainder is unknown. The V and J calls and the clone size are those of that table, but D and trimming were determined from the DNA. A total of 100,000 to 110,000 clones appear in this sample, 70% to 90% of them only once. The ten most abundant clones make up around 15% of the sample.

Each collaborating institution followed its own protocols to collect whole blood in K2EDTA tubes. For TCRbeta analysis, collaborators shipped samples in one of three forms: frozen whole blood, isolated PBMCs, or DNA extracted from either of those sample types. This TCR derives from a man aged 50 to 60 with active or convalescent COVID-19. Here the chain combines TRBV6-5 and TRBJ1-5; the D region possibly corresponds to TRBD1 (6 bases align). The sample consisted of peripheral blood. CDR3 sequence: CASRNGGSFRPPQHF. The sequenced DNA: TGTGCCAGCAGGAATGGGGGCAGTTTCAGACCGCCCCAGCATTTT.